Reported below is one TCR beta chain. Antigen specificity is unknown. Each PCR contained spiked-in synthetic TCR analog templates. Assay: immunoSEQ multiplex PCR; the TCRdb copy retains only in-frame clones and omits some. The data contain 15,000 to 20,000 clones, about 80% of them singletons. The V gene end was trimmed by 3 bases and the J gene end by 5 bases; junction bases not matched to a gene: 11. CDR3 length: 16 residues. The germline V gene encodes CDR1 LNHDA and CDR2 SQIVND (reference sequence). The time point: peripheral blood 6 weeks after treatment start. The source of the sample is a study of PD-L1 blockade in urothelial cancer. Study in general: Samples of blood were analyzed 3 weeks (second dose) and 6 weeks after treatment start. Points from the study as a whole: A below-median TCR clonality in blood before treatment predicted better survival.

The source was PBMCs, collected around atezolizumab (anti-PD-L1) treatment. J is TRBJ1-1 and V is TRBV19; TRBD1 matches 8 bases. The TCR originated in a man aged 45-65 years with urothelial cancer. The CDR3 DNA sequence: TGTGCCAGTAGTATGGGGCTCGGACAGGGTGGGACTGAAGCTTTCTTT. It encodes CASSMGLGQGGTEAFF.